This record concerns one T cell receptor beta chain sequence. Its antigen remains unknown. V lost 5 bases to trimming and J lost 3 bases, with 11 bases between them. Germline assignment: CDR1 MGHDK and CDR2 SYGVNS. The CDR3 loop spans 14 amino acids. These data come from a study of radiotherapy plus CTLA-4 blockade in lung cancer. Across the whole study: Roughly 17% of patients responded objectively, and approximately 33% achieved disease control.

Clones were read by immunoSEQ multiplex PCR, and TCRdb kept only the in-frame ones, dropping some. The table shows 65,000 to 70,000 clones, with around 79% occurring only once. General study findings and limits: Early blood T cell clone dynamics reportedly forecast response best, with interferon-beta. In blood, after radiotherapy plus ipilimumab, tumor-derived TCR clones expanded.

V is TRBV25-1 and J is TRBJ2-1, with D uncertain. This clonotype originated in a human donor with non-small cell lung cancer who had a complete response to radiotherapy plus ipilimumab. The specimen was peripheral blood, collected from a patient treated with radiotherapy plus ipilimumab. The CDR3 nucleotides read TGTGCCAGCAGTTTAAGAGGTCTCTACAATGAGCAGTTCTTC. Its protein product is CASSLRGLYNEQFF.